What follows are 21 T cell receptor beta chains derived from one specimen sequenced in a study of blood T cell repertoires in COVID-19. Libraries were prepared by immunoSEQ multiplex PCR; TCRdb keeps only in-frame clonotypes and omits some of them. The table records some 280,000 clones, approximately 88% of them present only once. Sequencing input: peripheral blood. The receptors were gathered from a woman aged 35 to 49 who had recovered from COVID-19.

The chain recombines TRBV13 with TRBJ2-7; 8 bases align to TRBD1. This CDR3 is 13 amino acids long. Germline lookup yields CDR1 PRHDT and CDR2 FYEKMQ (reference sequence). Trimming cost V 4 bases and J 2 bases; bases outside gene matches: 1. CDR3 sequence: CASSSDRAYEQYF. The CDR3 nucleotides read TGTGCCAGCAGCTCGGACAGGGCCTACGAGCAGTACTTC.

The CDR3 sequence: CASTNWETQYF. CDR3 nucleotides: TGTGCCAGCACCAACTGGGAGACCCAGTACTTC. The chain links TRBV5-6 to TRBJ2-5; D is unclear. The germline gives CDR1 SGHDT, CDR2 YYEEEE. V dropped 6 bases and J dropped 5 bases, with 8 bases sitting between them. This CDR3 is built from 11 residues.

The rearrangement joins TRBV7-9 to TRBJ2-1; 13 bases line up with TRBD2. The germline gives CDR1 SEHNR, CDR2 FQNEAQ (reference sequence). CDR3 length equals 17 residues. V shed 2 bases, J shed 6 bases, and the junction held 7 bases outside the gene matches. The CDR3 here is CASSLLTSGRYSNEQFF. DNA of the CDR3: TGTGCCAGCAGCTTATTGACTAGCGGGAGGTATTCCAATGAGCAGTTCTTC. The variable domain in full, completed from reference TRBV7-9 and TRBJ2-1, reads DTGVSQNPRHKITKRGQNVTFRCDPISEHNRLYWYRQTLGQGPEFLTYFQNEAQLEKSRLLSDRFSAERPKGSFSTLEIQRTEQGDSAMYLCASSLLTSGRYSNEQFFGPGTRLTVL.

This clone has only one observation. The sample carries other DNA sequences with the same CDR3. The chain employs TRBV12-3 or TRBV12-4 and TRBJ1-1; D gene uncertain. The CDR3 consists of 13 residues. V was shortened by 5 bases and J by 2 bases, with 9 bases between the two germline ends. The CDR3 DNA is TGTGCCAGCAGTCCCCAGGAAAACACTGAAGCTTTCTTT. Translated, it gives CASSPQENTEAFF.

DNA of the CDR3: TGTGCCAGCAGCTTAGGCCCGGGCTTGGACAGGGAGTACGAGCAGTACTTC. Encoded protein: CASSLGPGLDREYEQYF. The J gene is TRBJ2-7, the V gene TRBV13, with 8 bases identical to TRBD1. J lost 4 bases, V lost 0 bases, and 11 bases had no gene match. The CDR3 contains 17 residues. The germline CDR1 and CDR2 sequences are PRHDT and FYEKMQ (reference sequence).

The J gene is TRBJ1-2, the V gene TRBV7-2, with 7 bases that match TRBD1. J lost 4 bases, V lost 0 bases, and 11 bases had no gene match. Germline lookup yields CDR1 SGHTA and CDR2 FQGNSA. This CDR3 has 17 amino acids. The CDR3 loop reads CASSLAISTGPPYGYTF. In nucleotides, the CDR3 is TGTGCCAGCAGCTTAGCTATCTCGACAGGGCCCCCCTATGGCTACACCTTC.

The chain employs TRBV7-9 and TRBJ1-3, with 8 nucleotides matching TRBD1. The CDR3 is made up of 14 amino acids. Germline CDR1 reads SEHNR; CDR2 reads FQNEAQ (reference sequence). V dropped 6 bases and J dropped 4; count of bases not matched to a gene: 5. CDR3 loop: CASRRTGLGNTIYF. The DNA for the CDR3 is TGTGCCAGCAGACGGACAGGGCTGGGAAACACCATATATTTT.

V usage is TRBV24-1 and J usage is TRBJ1-4, with D maybe TRBD1 (6 bases). Germline lookup yields CDR1 KGHDR and CDR2 SFDVKD. The V end was cut by 4 bases, the J end by 8 bases, with 10 bases between. The CDR3 totals 13 residues. The CDR3 DNA is TGTGCCACCAGTGAGGGGGCGCAGGAAAAACTGTTTTTT. Amino acids: CATSEGAQEKLFF.

The rearrangement uses TRBV28 and TRBJ2-1; 12 bases agree with TRBD1. This CDR3 has 15 residues. Trimming took 3 bases from V and 7 from J; bases not matched to a gene: 4. Germline V gives CDR1 MDHEN, CDR2 SYDVKM. CDR3 region: CASSFSGQGANEQFF. DNA for the CDR3: TGTGCCAGCAGTTTCTCGGGACAGGGGGCGAATGAGCAGTTCTTC.

The chain is built from TRBV19 and TRBJ2-7, with D perhaps TRBD1 (6 bases). Deletions cut 1 base from V and 2 bases from J, with 9 bases between. The CDR3 is 14 amino acids. Germline V gene lookup returns CDR1 LNHDA and CDR2 SQIVND (reference sequence). The DNA for the CDR3 is TGTGCCAGTAGTATAGCCCCAGGGGCCTACGAGCAGTACTTC. It is translated as CASSIAPGAYEQYF.

The chain links TRBV28 to TRBJ1-6; 9 nucleotides match TRBD1. V lost 6 bases and J lost 8; bases outside the gene matches: 11. Germline CDR1 MDHEN, CDR2 SYDVKM. This CDR3 contains 16 residues. The DNA for the CDR3 is TGTGCCAGCAGCCCTCCCCTCCGGGACAGGGATTCACCCCTCCACTTT. Translating it yields CASSPPLRDRDSPLHF. The full variable domain, completed using reference TRBV28 and TRBJ1-6, is DVKVTQSSRYLVKRTGEKVFLECVQDMDHENMFWYRQDPGLGLRLIYFSYDVKMKEKGDIPEGYSVSREKKERFSLILESASTNQTSMYLCASSPPLRDRDSPLHFGNGTRLTVT.

The chain has TRBV11-3 and TRBJ2-5, with 12 bases that match TRBD2. V shed 2 bases, J shed 1 base, and the junction held 5 bases outside the gene matches. The CDR3 is made up of 17 amino acids. Germline values: CDR1 SGHNT, CDR2 YENEEA. The chain's CDR3 is CASSLPGLAGSQETQYF. The CDR3 DNA sequence: TGTGCCAGCAGCTTACCCGGACTAGCGGGAAGCCAAGAGACCCAGTACTTC.

The chain carries TRBV11-3 and TRBJ1-2, with TRBD1 as a possible D gene (6 bases). Germline CDR1 is SGHNT and CDR2 is YENEEA. CDR3 length equals 15 residues. Trimming took 5 bases from V and 3 from J, leaving 16 bases between them. The DNA of the CDR3 is TGTGCCAGCAGCATAACCAGGGGTTTGGACTATGGCTACACCTTC. This encodes CASSITRGLDYGYTF. The full variable domain, rest sourced from reference TRBV11-3 and TRBJ1-2, is EAGVVQSPRYKIIEKKQPVAFWCNPISGHNTLYWYLQNLGQGPELLIRYENEEAVDDSQLPKDRFSAERLKGVDSTLKIQPAELGDSAVYLCASSITRGLDYGYTFGSGTRLTVV.

This clone was picked up one time. The gene calls are TRBV7-9 and TRBJ2-5, with 9 bases lining up with TRBD1. CDR3 length: 13 residues. Germline values: CDR1 SEHNR, CDR2 FQNEAQ (reference sequence). V dropped 5 bases and J dropped 3; count of bases not matched to a gene: 1. CDR3 protein: CASSRTGEETQYF. The DNA of the CDR3 is TGTGCCAGCAGCAGGACAGGGGAAGAGACCCAGTACTTC.

This chain joins TRBV7-2 and TRBJ2-2; 12 positions match TRBD2. The CDR3 has 18 residues. The germline V gene encodes CDR1 SGHTA and CDR2 FQGNSA. V lost 5 bases to trimming and J lost 5 bases; unmatched junction nucleotides: 12. The CDR3: CASSPRLAGVQGTGELFF. For the CDR3, the DNA is TGTGCCAGCAGCCCTCGACTAGCGGGAGTGCAAGGGACCGGGGAGCTGTTTTTT.

The chain couples TRBV19 to TRBJ2-1; maybe TRBD2 (5 bases). The CDR3 consists of 15 residues. The V and J ends lost 4 bases and 2 bases respectively, with 12 bases between them. Germline V CDR1 and CDR2: LNHDA, SQIVND (reference sequence). The CDR3 sequence is CASSTLRGAYNEQFF. The CDR3 nucleotides read TGTGCCAGTAGTACCCTTCGGGGAGCCTACAATGAGCAGTTCTTC.

The gene calls are TRBV9 and TRBJ2-7; D remains unclear. The ends were cut back, 0 bases at V and 2 bases at J, with 12 bases in the middle. The CDR3 sequence is 15 residues long. CDR1 SGDLS and CDR2 YYNGEE come from the germline V gene. The CDR3 DNA sequence: TGTGCCAGCAGCGTAGACAGCAAGCCCGCCTACGAGCAGTACTTC. Protein: CASSVDSKPAYEQYF. Variable domain in full (rest from reference TRBV9 and TRBJ2-7): DSGVTQTPKHLITATGQRVTLRCSPRSGDLSVYWYQQSLDQGLQFLIQYYNGEERAKGNILERFSAQQFPDLHSELNLSSLELGDSALYFCASSVDSKPAYEQYFGPGTRLTVT.

The V call is TRBV6-1, the J call TRBJ1-4; no reliable D call. Germline V gene sequence: CDR1 MNHNS, CDR2 SASEGT. CDR3 length: 14 amino acids. V lost 2 bases and J 4 bases, leaving 8 bases between the germline ends. CDR3: CASSESRINEKLFF. The CDR3 nucleotides read TGTGCCAGCAGTGAAAGCAGGATTAATGAAAAACTGTTTTTT.

The V and J genes are TRBV18 and TRBJ1-2, with D maybe TRBD1 (6 bases). Trimming shortened V by 1 base and J by 6 bases, and 12 bases separated the two germline ends. Germline V CDR1 and CDR2: KGHSH, LQKENI. The CDR3 sequence is 14 residues long. Here the CDR3 reads CASSPRTAENGYTF. Written as DNA, the CDR3 is TGTGCCAGCTCACCACGGACAGCCGAAAATGGCTACACCTTC. Combining the CDR3 with reference TRBV18 and TRBJ1-2 gives the whole variable domain NAGVMQNPRHLVRRRGQEARLRCSPMKGHSHVYWYRQLPEEGLKFMVYLQKENIIDESGMPKERFSAEFPKEGPSILRIQQVVRGDSAAYFCASSPRTAENGYTFGSGTRLTVV.

This chain uses TRBV30 with TRBJ2-2; 7 bases match TRBD2. The germline V gene encodes CDR1 GTSNPN and CDR2 SVGIG (reference sequence). The CDR3 contains 16 residues. With 3 bases clipped from V and 2 bases from J, the junction kept 9 bases outside the gene matches. DNA for the CDR3: TGTGCCTGGAGACCCCATTCTAGCGGCAACACCGGGGAGCTGTTTTTT. Protein: CAWRPHSSGNTGELFF.

V and J are TRBV7-9 and TRBJ1-6; 11 bases agree with TRBD1. Germline V gene sequence: CDR1 SEHNR, CDR2 FQNEAQ (reference sequence). CDR3 size: 18 residues. V lost 5 bases to trimming and J lost 0 bases; unmatched junction nucleotides: 6. CDR3 in amino acids: CASSADRGPSSYNSPLHF. The DNA of the CDR3 is TGTGCCAGCAGCGCGGACAGGGGGCCTTCCTCCTATAATTCACCCCTCCACTTT.